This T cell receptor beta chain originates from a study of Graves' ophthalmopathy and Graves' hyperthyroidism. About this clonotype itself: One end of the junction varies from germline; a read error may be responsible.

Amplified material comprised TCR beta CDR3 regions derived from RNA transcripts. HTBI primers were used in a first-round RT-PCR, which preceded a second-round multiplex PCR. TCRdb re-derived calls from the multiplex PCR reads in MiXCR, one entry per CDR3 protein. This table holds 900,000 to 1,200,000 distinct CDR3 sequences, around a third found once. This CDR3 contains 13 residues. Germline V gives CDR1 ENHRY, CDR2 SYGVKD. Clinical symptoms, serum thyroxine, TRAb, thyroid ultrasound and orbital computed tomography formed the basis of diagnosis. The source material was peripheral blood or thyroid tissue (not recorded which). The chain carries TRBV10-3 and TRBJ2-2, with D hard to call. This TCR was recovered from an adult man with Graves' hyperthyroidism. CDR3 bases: TGTGCCAGCAGTGAAATTGAGGCAGGGGAGCTGTTTTTT. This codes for CASSEIEAGELFF.